This T cell receptor beta chain was recorded in a study of blood T cell repertoires in COVID-19. Germline-derived CDR1 and CDR2 are SGHVS and FNYEAQ. The junction had 2 bases not matched to a gene; V was cut back by 0 bases and J by 5 bases. The CDR3 runs to 15 residues. TCRdb keeps only in-frame clones here, not all; method: immunoSEQ multiplex PCR. The data show approximately 230,000 clones, with about 85% seen just once and about 6.3% held by the top ten. This clonotype was sampled from a woman in her 30s with acute COVID-19. The genes are TRBV7-6 and TRBJ2-7, with 12 bases fitting TRBD2. Sequences were obtained from PBMCs or T cells enriched from blood (not recorded which). CDR3 DNA sequence: TGTGCCAGCAGCTTAGCGTGGACTAGCGGGAACGAGCAGTACTTC. It is translated as CASSLAWTSGNEQYF.